One and the same sample provided the 30 T cell receptor beta chains below, sequenced in a study of OX40 agonist ivuxolimab in advanced cancers. TCRdb's copy holds only in-frame clones and misses some; the assay was immunoSEQ multiplex PCR. The data contain some 78,000 clones, around 83% of them seen just once; the ten biggest clones take up about 1%. The input for sequencing was CD4+ or CD8+ T cells sorted from blood, taken in a trial of the OX40 agonist ivuxolimab. The receptors derive from an adult with an advanced solid tumor such as melanoma, head and neck, liver or kidney cancer.

J is TRBJ2-7 and V is TRBV5-1, with 7 bases that match TRBD2. The length of the CDR3 is 16 residues. With 0 bases clipped from V and 6 bases from J, the junction kept 12 bases outside the gene matches. Germline V gene sequence: CDR1 SGHRS, CDR2 YFSETQ. The CDR3 coding sequence is TGCGCCAGCAGCTTGGGGGGAGGACTAGACGTCTCCGAGCAGTACTTC. Encoded protein: CASSLGGGLDVSEQYF.

The rearrangement joins TRBV6-5 to TRBJ2-7; tentatively, D is TRBD2 (6 bases). There are 12 residues in the CDR3. Germline CDR1 is MNHEY and CDR2 is SVGAGI. The germline V and J ends were trimmed by 4 bases and 3 bases, with 7 bases remaining between them. CDR3 in DNA: TGTGCCAGCAGTTGGAGGGGCTACGAGCAGTACTTC. This sequence encodes CASSWRGYEQYF.

The sample holds a few counts of this clone. CDR3 protein: CSVVKGDYGYTF. CDR3 DNA sequence: TGCAGCGTTGTTAAGGGGGACTATGGCTACACCTTC. The chain couples TRBV29-1 to TRBJ1-2; TRBD1 is a possible D gene (6 bases). The CDR3 length is 12 residues. Germline CDR1 is SQVTM and CDR2 is ANQGSEA. Trimming removed 4 bases from V and 3 bases from J, with 9 bases in between.

This chain connects TRBV11-3 to TRBJ2-6; TRBD1 agrees at 8 bases. Per the germline V gene, CDR1 is SGHNT and CDR2 is YENEEA. CDR3 length equals 18 residues. V dropped 5 bases and J dropped 0; count of bases not matched to a gene: 9. The CDR3 DNA sequence: TGTGCCAGCAGCACCGCGGACAGGGCGACCTCTGGGGCCAACGTCCTGACTTTC. Protein product: CASSTADRATSGANVLTF. Using reference TRBV11-3 and TRBJ2-6 for the parts outside the CDR3, the full variable domain is EAGVVQSPRYKIIEKKQPVAFWCNPISGHNTLYWYLQNLGQGPELLIRYENEEAVDDSQLPKDRFSAERLKGVDSTLKIQPAELGDSAVYLCASSTADRATSGANVLTFGAGSRLTVL.

This clone was observed a single time. The chain joins TRBV19 to TRBJ2-3; 8 bases are a match to TRBD1. Germline CDR1 LNHDA, CDR2 SQIVND (reference sequence). The CDR3 runs to 14 residues. The junction had 7 bases not matched to a gene; V was cut back by 10 bases and J by 1 base. The CDR3 is CATKDRAGTDTQYF. CDR3 sequence (DNA): TGTGCCACCAAGGACAGGGCCGGCACAGATACGCAGTATTTT.

The chain has TRBV10-3 and TRBJ1-2, with D tentatively TRBD1 (6 bases). The CDR3 has 13 residues. V was shortened by 8 bases and J by 3 bases, with 13 bases between the two germline ends. Germline CDR1 ENHRY, CDR2 SYGVKD. The CDR3 nucleotides are TGTGCCATCCGGGACACGGAGGACTATGGCTACACCTTC. Its translation: CAIRDTEDYGYTF.

The chain recombines TRBV7-6 with TRBJ1-1; D call uncertain. The germline V gene encodes CDR1 SGHVS and CDR2 FNYEAQ. The CDR3 runs 14 residues. Trimming stripped 1 base from V and 4 bases from J, with 10 bases between. CDR3 sequence: CASSLEGTRTEAFF. The DNA for the CDR3 is TGTGCCAGCAGCTTAGAGGGTACACGCACTGAAGCTTTCTTT.

The J gene is TRBJ2-1, the V gene TRBV19; either TRBD1 or TRBD2 may fit D (5 bases each). The CDR3 extends over 15 amino acids. V was cut by 4 bases and J by 3 bases, with 13 bases left in between. In germline, CDR1 is LNHDA, CDR2 SQIVND (reference sequence). DNA for the CDR3: TGTGCCAGTAGTACCTCCAGGGACCGCTACAATGAGCAGTTCTTC. Its protein is CASSTSRDRYNEQFF.

This clone was observed a handful of times. This chain joins TRBV7-3 and TRBJ2-3; 8 positions agree with TRBD2. V was pared by 5 bases and J by 4 bases, with 11 bases of the junction left unmatched. The germline CDR1 and CDR2 sequences are SGHTA and FQGTGA. This CDR3 is 16 amino acids long. CDR3 nucleotides: TGTGCCAGCAGCCCCGGGGGTAGCGGGGCCGCAGATACGCAGTATTTT. This translates into CASSPGGSGAADTQYF.

This sequence joins TRBV30 and TRBJ1-3; no definite D call. From germline, CDR1 is GTSNPN and CDR2 SVGIG (reference sequence). CDR3 size: 13 residues. Trimming took 2 bases from V and 1 from J, leaving 6 bases between them. This CDR3 reads CAWSRISGNTIYF. The CDR3 coding sequence is TGTGCCTGGAGTAGAATATCTGGAAACACCATATATTTT.

This chain's CDR3 is CASSYRRRETQYF. CDR3 nucleotides: TGTGCCAGCAGTTACCGGAGGAGAGAGACCCAGTACTTC. The gene calls are TRBV6-6 and TRBJ2-5; weak D call: TRBD2 (5 bases). CDR1 and CDR2 from the germline V gene are MNHNY and SVGAGI (reference sequence). This CDR3 comprises 13 residues. Trimming cost V 2 bases and J 4 bases, with 8 bases left between them.

The chain has TRBV9 and TRBJ2-1, with D perhaps matching TRBD2 (6 bases). Germline CDR1 is SGDLS and CDR2 is YYNGEE. With 3 bases removed from V and 0 bases from J, the gap between germline ends came to 13 bases. This CDR3 comprises 16 residues. The CDR3 DNA sequence: TGTGCCAGCAGCGCGTTAGCGGATAGCTCCTACAATGAGCAGTTCTTC. Translation gives CASSALADSSYNEQFF.

The chain is built from TRBV4-1 and TRBJ1-1; no definite D call. CDR1 and CDR2 (germline): MGHRA, YSYEKL. This CDR3 is built from 11 residues. V lost 3 bases and J 8 bases, leaving 7 bases between the germline ends. The CDR3 loop reads CASSHGMEAFF. In DNA, the CDR3 is TGCGCCAGCAGCCATGGAATGGAAGCTTTCTTT.

The rearrangement uses TRBV7-9 and TRBJ1-4, with 11 bases identical to TRBD1. Per germline, CDR1 SEHNR and CDR2 FQNEAQ (reference sequence). CDR3 length equals 17 residues. The J segment lost 2 bases and the V segment lost 4 bases, leaving 6 bases of the junction unmatched. This CDR3 reads CASSSWTGGRTNEKLFF. DNA for the CDR3: TGTGCCAGCAGCTCCTGGACAGGGGGCCGCACTAATGAAAAACTGTTTTTT. The full variable domain, rest sourced from reference TRBV7-9 and TRBJ1-4, is DTGVSQNPRHKITKRGQNVTFRCDPISEHNRLYWYRQTLGQGPEFLTYFQNEAQLEKSRLLSDRFSAERPKGSFSTLEIQRTEQGDSAMYLCASSSWTGGRTNEKLFFGSGTQLSVL.

The CDR3 sequence: CASSEAGTDTQYF. In DNA, the CDR3 is TGCGCCAGCAGTGAAGCAGGGACAGATACGCAGTATTTT. The V gene is TRBV10-1, the J gene TRBJ2-3; possibly TRBD1 for D (5 bases). Trimming cost V 3 bases and J 3 bases, with 7 bases left between them. This CDR3 spans 13 amino acids. Germline lookup yields CDR1 WNHNN and CDR2 SYGVQD (reference sequence).

The rearrangement joins TRBV7-6 to TRBJ1-4; D is perhaps TRBD1 (5 bases). CDR1 and CDR2 (germline): SGHVS, FNYEAQ. V was clipped by 4 bases and J by 7 bases, with 10 bases between them. This CDR3 region has 13 residues. CDR3 in amino acids: CASSSQGSEKLFF. The CDR3 nucleotides are TGTGCCAGCAGCTCCCAGGGAAGTGAAAAACTGTTTTTT.

V usage is TRBV4-1 and J usage is TRBJ2-1, with TRBD2 matching over 15 bases. CDR3 size: 15 residues. The junction had 4 bases not matched to a gene; V was cut back by 5 bases and J by 8 bases. Germline CDR1 is MGHRA and CDR2 is YSYEKL. This chain's CDR3 is CASSKGTSGGYEQFF. The CDR3 region has the DNA TGCGCCAGCAGCAAGGGGACTAGCGGGGGGTATGAGCAGTTCTTC.

This clone was seen a single time. The chain couples TRBV6-6 to TRBJ1-2; D gene unclear. V was trimmed by 3 bases and J by 4 bases, leaving 6 bases between them. The CDR3 extends over 12 amino acids. The germline gives CDR1 MNHNY, CDR2 SVGAGI (reference sequence). Here the CDR3 DNA reads TGTGCCAGCAGTTATCGCGGCTATGGCTACACCTTC. It encodes CASSYRGYGYTF.

This chain joins TRBV6-6 and TRBJ1-2; tentatively, D is TRBD1 (5 bases). Germline-derived CDR1 and CDR2 are MNHNY and SVGAGI (reference sequence). The V end lost 3 bases, the J end lost 3 bases, and 14 bases lay between the germline ends. The CDR3 is 15 amino acids. The CDR3 is CASSYLVGADYGYTF. As DNA, the CDR3 is TGTGCCAGCAGTTATCTCGTTGGGGCGGACTATGGCTACACCTTC.

This clone is a singleton in its sample. The chain links TRBV10-3 to TRBJ2-5; D might be TRBD1 or TRBD2, each matching 5 bases. The CDR3 is made up of 12 amino acids. Germline-derived CDR1 and CDR2 are ENHRY and SYGVKD. Trimming shortened V by 4 bases and J by 5 bases, and 8 bases separated the two germline ends. CDR3 sequence (DNA): TGTGCCATCAGTGGAGGGGTGGAGACCCAGTACTTC. The encoded protein is CAISGGVETQYF.

The CDR3 sequence is CASRRLAGLNTGELFF. The CDR3 nucleotides read TGTGCCAGCAGGCGACTAGCGGGCCTGAACACCGGGGAGCTGTTTTTT. The chain links TRBV5-6 to TRBJ2-2, with 10 positions matching TRBD2. The CDR3 loop spans 16 amino acids. The germline V gene encodes CDR1 SGHDT and CDR2 YYEEEE. The V gene end was trimmed by 5 bases and the J gene end by 1 base; junction bases not matched to a gene: 5.

The V and J genes are TRBV10-1 and TRBJ2-2; D gene unclear. V shed 4 bases and J shed 0 bases, with 3 bases lying between them. The germline V gene encodes CDR1 WNHNN and CDR2 SYGVQD (reference sequence). The CDR3 has 13 residues. The CDR3 loop is CASSGPNTGELFF. DNA for the CDR3: TGCGCCAGCAGTGGACCGAACACCGGGGAGCTGTTTTTT.

The chain links TRBV7-9 to TRBJ1-1; unclear D gene. This CDR3 has 13 amino acids. In germline, CDR1 is SEHNR, CDR2 FQNEAQ (reference sequence). V was clipped by 1 base and J by 8 bases, with 11 bases between them. CDR3 nucleotides: TGTGCCAGCAGCTTAGAGAGGCCAAAAGAAGCTTTCTTT. Amino acid sequence: CASSLERPKEAFF.

The J gene is TRBJ1-6, the V gene TRBV4-2, with 7 bases lining up with TRBD1. Germline loops: CDR1 LGHNA, CDR2 YNFKEQ. The CDR3 spans 15 residues. The J segment lost 5 bases and the V segment lost 2 bases, leaving 3 bases of the junction unmatched. The chain's CDR3 is CASSQRQGDNSPLHF. CDR3 in DNA: TGTGCCAGCAGCCAACGACAGGGTGATAATTCACCCCTCCACTTT.

This chain connects TRBV7-9 to TRBJ1-2; D possibly corresponds to TRBD1 (5 bases). Per the germline V gene, CDR1 is SEHNR and CDR2 is FQNEAQ (reference sequence). V lost 6 bases and J 0 bases, leaving 23 bases between the germline ends. This CDR3 has 18 residues. The CDR3 DNA is TGTGCCAGCAGTTCCCTGACCCGGTCCGGGGGAGCTAACTATGGCTACACCTTC. Translation: CASSSLTRSGGANYGYTF. The whole variable domain, filled in from reference TRBV7-9 and TRBJ1-2, reads DTGVSQNPRHKITKRGQNVTFRCDPISEHNRLYWYRQTLGQGPEFLTYFQNEAQLEKSRLLSDRFSAERPKGSFSTLEIQRTEQGDSAMYLCASSSLTRSGGANYGYTFGSGTRLTVV.

The chain employs TRBV18 and TRBJ1-2; a possible D gene is TRBD1 (5 bases). The CDR3 is 12 residues long. V was cut by 4 bases and J by 3 bases, with 6 bases left in between. Germline V gene sequence: CDR1 KGHSH, CDR2 LQKENI. The CDR3 here is CASSLRDYGYTF. The CDR3 nucleotides are TGTGCCAGCTCACTCAGGGACTATGGCTACACCTTC.

The chain is built from TRBV15 and TRBJ1-5, with 8 bases fitting TRBD1. Germline CDR1 is LNHNV and CDR2 is YYDKDF (reference sequence). CDR3 size: 13 residues. V dropped 7 bases and J dropped 6; count of bases not matched to a gene: 5. The CDR3 reads CATTTQGGQPQHF. CDR3 nucleotide sequence: TGTGCCACCACCACACAGGGGGGTCAGCCCCAGCATTTT.

V is TRBV9 and J is TRBJ2-7; tentative D call: TRBD2 (6 bases). The V gene lost 1 base and the J gene lost 3 bases, with 14 bases spanning the gap. Germline loops: CDR1 SGDLS, CDR2 YYNGEE. CDR3 length: 15 residues. This CDR3 is CASSVRGGVVYEQYF. CDR3 nucleotide sequence: TGTGCCAGCAGCGTAAGGGGAGGTGTCGTCTACGAGCAGTACTTC.

This chain links TRBV21-1 with TRBJ1-1. TRBV21-1 constitutes a pseudogene. The CDR3 loop spans 14 amino acids. CDR3 nucleotides: TGTGCCAGCAGCTGGTTAGTCGGGCACACTGAAGCTTTCTTT. Its protein is CASSWLVGHTEAFF.

The V and J genes are TRBV5-4 and TRBJ2-5; D perhaps matches TRBD2 (6 bases). CDR3 length equals 14 residues. Trimming left V 4 bases short and J 0 bases short, with 10 bases between. Germline V lookup: CDR1 SGHNT, CDR2 YYREEE (reference sequence). The CDR3 protein is CASSDQRDQETQYF. Written as DNA, the CDR3 is TGTGCCAGCAGCGATCAGCGGGACCAAGAGACCCAGTACTTC.